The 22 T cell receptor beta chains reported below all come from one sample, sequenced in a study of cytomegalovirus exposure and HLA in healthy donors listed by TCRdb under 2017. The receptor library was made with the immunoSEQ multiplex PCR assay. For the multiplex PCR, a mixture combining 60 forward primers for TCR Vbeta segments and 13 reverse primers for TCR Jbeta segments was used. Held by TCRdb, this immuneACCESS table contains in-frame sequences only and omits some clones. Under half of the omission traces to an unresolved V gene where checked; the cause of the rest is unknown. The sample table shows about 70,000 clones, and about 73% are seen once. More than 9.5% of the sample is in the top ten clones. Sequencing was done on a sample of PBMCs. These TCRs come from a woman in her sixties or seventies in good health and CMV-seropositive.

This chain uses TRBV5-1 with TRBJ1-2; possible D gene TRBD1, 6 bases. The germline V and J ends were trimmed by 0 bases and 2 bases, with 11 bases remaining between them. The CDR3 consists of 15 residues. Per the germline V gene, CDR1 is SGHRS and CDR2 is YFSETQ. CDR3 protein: CASSLETGTNYGYTF. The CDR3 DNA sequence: TGCGCCAGCAGCTTGGAGACAGGAACCAACTATGGCTACACCTTC.

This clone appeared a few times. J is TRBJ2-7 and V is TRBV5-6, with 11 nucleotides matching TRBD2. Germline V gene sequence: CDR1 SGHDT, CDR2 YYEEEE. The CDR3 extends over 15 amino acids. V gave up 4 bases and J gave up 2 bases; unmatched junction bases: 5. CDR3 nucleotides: TGTGCCAGCAGCACATTTAGCGGGGGGGCCTACGAGCAGTACTTC. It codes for CASSTFSGGAYEQYF.

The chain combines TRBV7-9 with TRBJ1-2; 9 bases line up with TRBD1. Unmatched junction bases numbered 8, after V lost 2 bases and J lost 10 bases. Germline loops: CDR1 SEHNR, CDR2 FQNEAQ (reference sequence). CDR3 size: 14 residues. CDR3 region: CASSLSDRGQDYTF. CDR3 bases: TGTGCCAGCAGCTTATCGGACAGGGGACAGGACTACACCTTC. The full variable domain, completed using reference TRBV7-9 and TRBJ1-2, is DTGVSQNPRHKITKRGQNVTFRCDPISEHNRLYWYRQTLGQGPEFLTYFQNEAQLEKSRLLSDRFSAERPKGSFSTLEIQRTEQGDSAMYLCASSLSDRGQDYTFGSGTRLTVV.

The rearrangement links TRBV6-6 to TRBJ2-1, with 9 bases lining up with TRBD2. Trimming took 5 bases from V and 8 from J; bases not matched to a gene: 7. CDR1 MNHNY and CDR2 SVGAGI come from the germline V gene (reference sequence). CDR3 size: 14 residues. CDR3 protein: CASSPGLASHEQFF. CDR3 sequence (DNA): TGTGCCAGCAGTCCGGGACTAGCAAGCCATGAGCAGTTCTTC.

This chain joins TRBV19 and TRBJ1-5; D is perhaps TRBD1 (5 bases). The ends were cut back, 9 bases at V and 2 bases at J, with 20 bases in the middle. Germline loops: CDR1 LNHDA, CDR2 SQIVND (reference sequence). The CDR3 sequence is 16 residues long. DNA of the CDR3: TGTGCCAGCCACACTCTGGGGGGGGTGCGCAATCAGCCCCAGCATTTT. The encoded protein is CASHTLGGVRNQPQHF.

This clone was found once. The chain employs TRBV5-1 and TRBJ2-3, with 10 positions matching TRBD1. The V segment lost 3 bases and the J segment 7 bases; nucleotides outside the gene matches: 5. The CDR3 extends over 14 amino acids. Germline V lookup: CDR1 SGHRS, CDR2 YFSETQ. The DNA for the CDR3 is TGCGCCAGCAGCTCCGGACAGGGGGGAAATACGCAGTATTTT. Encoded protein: CASSSGQGGNTQYF.

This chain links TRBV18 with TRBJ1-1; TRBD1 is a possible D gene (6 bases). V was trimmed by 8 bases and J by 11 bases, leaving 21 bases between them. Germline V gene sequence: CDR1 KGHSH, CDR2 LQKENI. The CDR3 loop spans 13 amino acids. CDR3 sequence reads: CASQGAGGRLAFF. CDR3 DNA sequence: TGTGCCAGCCAGGGCGCGGGGGGCCGGCTTGCTTTCTTT.

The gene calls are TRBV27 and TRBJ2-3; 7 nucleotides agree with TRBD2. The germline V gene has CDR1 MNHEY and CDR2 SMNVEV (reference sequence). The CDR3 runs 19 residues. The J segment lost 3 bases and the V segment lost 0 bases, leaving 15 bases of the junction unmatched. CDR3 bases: TGTGCCAGCAGTTTATCCTCTAGCGGAATTAATTCGAGGACAGATACGCAGTATTTT. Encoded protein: CASSLSSSGINSRTDTQYF.

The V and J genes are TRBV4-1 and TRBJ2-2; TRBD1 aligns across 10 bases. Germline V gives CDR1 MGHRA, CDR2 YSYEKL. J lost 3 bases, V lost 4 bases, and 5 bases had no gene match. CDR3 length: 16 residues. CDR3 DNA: TGCGCCAGCAGCCTAGGGACAGGGGTTCACACCGGGGAGCTGTTTTTT. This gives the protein CASSLGTGVHTGELFF.

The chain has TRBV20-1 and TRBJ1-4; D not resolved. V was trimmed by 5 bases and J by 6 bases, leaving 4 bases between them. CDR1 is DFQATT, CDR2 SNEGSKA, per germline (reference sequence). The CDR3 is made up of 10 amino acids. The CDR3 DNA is TGCAGTGCTGGCCATGAAAAACTGTTTTTT. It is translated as CSAGHEKLFF.

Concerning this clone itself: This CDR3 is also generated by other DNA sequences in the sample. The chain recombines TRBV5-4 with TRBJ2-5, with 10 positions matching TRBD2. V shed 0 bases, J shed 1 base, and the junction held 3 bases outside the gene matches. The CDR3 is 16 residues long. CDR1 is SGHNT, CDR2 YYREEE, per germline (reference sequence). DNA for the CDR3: TGTGCCAGCAGCTTGGCCTTAGCGGGGGGCCAAGAGACCCAGTACTTC. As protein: CASSLALAGGQETQYF.

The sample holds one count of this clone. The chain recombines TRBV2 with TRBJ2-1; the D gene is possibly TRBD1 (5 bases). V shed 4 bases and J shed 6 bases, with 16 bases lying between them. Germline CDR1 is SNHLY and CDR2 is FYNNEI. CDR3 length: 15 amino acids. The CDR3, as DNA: TGTGCCAGCAGTGTACGGCTAGGGGCCGTCAATGAGCAGTTCTTC. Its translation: CASSVRLGAVNEQFF.

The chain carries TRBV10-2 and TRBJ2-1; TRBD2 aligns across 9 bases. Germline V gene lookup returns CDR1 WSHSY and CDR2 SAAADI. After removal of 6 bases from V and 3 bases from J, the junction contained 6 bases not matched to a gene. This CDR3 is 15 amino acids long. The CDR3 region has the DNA TGCGCCAGCAGAGCCGGGACTAGCAGCTACAATGAGCAGTTCTTC. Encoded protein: CASRAGTSSYNEQFF.

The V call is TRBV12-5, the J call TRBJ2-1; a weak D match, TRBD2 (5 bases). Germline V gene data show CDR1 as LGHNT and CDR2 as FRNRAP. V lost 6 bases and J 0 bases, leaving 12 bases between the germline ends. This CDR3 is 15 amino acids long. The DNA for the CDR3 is TGTGCTAGTGGCTGGCCGCGGGCCTCCTACAATGAGCAGTTCTTC. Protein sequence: CASGWPRASYNEQFF.

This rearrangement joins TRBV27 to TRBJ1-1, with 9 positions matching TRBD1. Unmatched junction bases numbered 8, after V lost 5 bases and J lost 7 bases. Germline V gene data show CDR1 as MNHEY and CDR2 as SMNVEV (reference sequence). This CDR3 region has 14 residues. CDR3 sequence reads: CASSLLQGAGEAFF. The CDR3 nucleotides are TGTGCCAGCAGTCTTCTACAGGGGGCGGGTGAAGCTTTCTTT.

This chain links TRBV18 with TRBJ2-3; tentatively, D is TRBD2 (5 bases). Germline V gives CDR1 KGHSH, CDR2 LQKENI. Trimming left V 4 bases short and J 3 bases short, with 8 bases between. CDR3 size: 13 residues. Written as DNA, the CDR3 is TGTGCCAGCTCACGCGAGCGGACAGATACGCAGTATTTT. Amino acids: CASSRERTDTQYF.

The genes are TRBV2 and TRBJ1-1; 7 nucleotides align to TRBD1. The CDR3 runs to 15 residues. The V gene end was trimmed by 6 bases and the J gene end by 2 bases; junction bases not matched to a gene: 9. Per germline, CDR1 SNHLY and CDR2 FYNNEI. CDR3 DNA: TGTGCCAGCAGCAACAACAGGGGTCCTAACACTGAAGCTTTCTTT. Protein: CASSNNRGPNTEAFF.

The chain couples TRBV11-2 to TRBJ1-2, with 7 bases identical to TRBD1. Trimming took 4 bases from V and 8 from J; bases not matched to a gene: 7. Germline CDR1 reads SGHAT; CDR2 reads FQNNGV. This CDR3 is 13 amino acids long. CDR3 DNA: TGTGCCAGCAGCTCGACAGGGCGGTTCGGCTACACCTTC. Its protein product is CASSSTGRFGYTF.

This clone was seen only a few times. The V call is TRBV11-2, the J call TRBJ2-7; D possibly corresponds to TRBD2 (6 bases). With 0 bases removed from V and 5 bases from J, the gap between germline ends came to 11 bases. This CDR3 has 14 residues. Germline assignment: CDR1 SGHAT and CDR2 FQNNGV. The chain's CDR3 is CASSLDRASDEQYF. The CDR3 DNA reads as TGTGCCAGCAGCTTAGATCGGGCTAGCGACGAGCAGTACTTC.

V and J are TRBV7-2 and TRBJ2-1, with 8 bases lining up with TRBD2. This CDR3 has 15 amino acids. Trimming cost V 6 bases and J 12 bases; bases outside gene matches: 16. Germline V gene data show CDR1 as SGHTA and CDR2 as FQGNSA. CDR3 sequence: CASSISSGGRGRQFF. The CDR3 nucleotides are TGTGCCAGCAGTATTTCGAGCGGGGGAAGAGGGCGGCAGTTCTTC.

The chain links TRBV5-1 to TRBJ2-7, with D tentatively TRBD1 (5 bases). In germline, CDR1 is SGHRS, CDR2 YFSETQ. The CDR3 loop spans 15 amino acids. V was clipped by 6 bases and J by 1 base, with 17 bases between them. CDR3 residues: CASTSGSGASYEQYF. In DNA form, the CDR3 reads TGCGCCAGCACCTCAGGGTCAGGAGCTTCCTACGAGCAGTACTTC.

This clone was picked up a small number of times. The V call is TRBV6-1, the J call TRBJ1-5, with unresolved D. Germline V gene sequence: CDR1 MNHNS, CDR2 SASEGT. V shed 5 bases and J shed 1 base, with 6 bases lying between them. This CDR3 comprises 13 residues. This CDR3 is CASSTRSNQPQHF. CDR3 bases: TGTGCCAGCAGTACTAGGAGCAATCAGCCCCAGCATTTT.